Listed below are T cell receptor beta chains from one sample, sequenced in a study of tumor-infiltrating lymphocytes in oesophageal squamous cell carcinoma. TCRdb reprocessed the PCR reads with MiXCR, giving one entry per CDR3 protein. The sample has approximately 15,000 distinct CDR3 sequences, about 54% seen once. What was sequenced was esophageal tumor tissue. The receptors originated from a female donor with esophageal squamous cell carcinoma. Both conserved end residues are part of each CDR3. D genes are given only for firm matches. The size field is filled for only some rows; it gives once, few, many or a size class.

TGTGCCATCGGGTCGGGGGATGTTGGGACCCAGTACTTC | CAIGSGDVGTQYF | TRBV10-3 | many | - | TRBJ2-5
TGTGCCAGCAGACCGCAATCTGTGACATCCTACGTTGAGCAGTACTTC | CASRPQSVTSYVEQYF | TRBV7-3 | once | - | TRBJ2-7
TGTGCCAGCAGCCCGGACAGGGGAGAGACCCAGTACTTC | CASSPDRGETQYF | TRBV7-8 | - | TRBD1 | TRBJ2-5
TGTGCCAGCAGCTTAGAGGTAATGGACGGCTCCGAGCAGTACTTC | CASSLEVMDGSEQYF | TRBV7-2 | once | - | TRBJ2-7
TGTGCCAGCAGCCGAGGCTCGGGAGCCGGGGAGCTGTTTTTT | CASSRGSGAGELFF | TRBV7-2 | - | - | TRBJ2-2
TGTGCCAGCGAGACAGCAGGGGGCTCTGGCTACACCTTC | CASETAGGSGYTF | TRBV28 | - | TRBD1 | TRBJ1-2
TGTGCCAGCAGCCTTAGCTTTAACTATGGCTACACCTTC | CASSLSFNYGYTF | TRBV11-2 | few | - | TRBJ1-2
TGTGCCATCTCCGCAGGGAACAATCAGCCCCAGCATTTT | CAISAGNNQPQHF | TRBV10-3 | - | - | TRBJ1-5
TGCGCCAGCAGCCAAGGGGGCGGTGCCGGGGGACTCCTAGCCTACAATGAGCAGTTCTTC | CASSQGGGAGGLLAYNEQFF | TRBV4-3 | - | - | TRBJ2-1
TGTGCCAGCAGCTTAGAAAAGACAGGGAGCGAGCAGTACTTC | CASSLEKTGSEQYF | TRBV7-2 | few | TRBD1 | TRBJ2-7
TGTGCCACCAAACAGGGGTTGGGAAACATTCAGTACTTC | CATKQGLGNIQYF | TRBV6-5 | - | TRBD1 | TRBJ2-4
TGTGCCAGCAGTTTAGTGGCCCAAGAGACCCAGTACTTC | CASSLVAQETQYF | TRBV28 | - | - | TRBJ2-5
TGTGCCAGCAGCTCACCTCACGAGACCCAGTACTTC | CASSSPHETQYF | TRBV7-6 | few | - | TRBJ2-5
TGTGCCAGCTCCCAGGCTAGCGGAAAAGAGACCCAGTACTTC | CASSQASGKETQYF | TRBV12-3/TRBV12-4 | - | TRBD2 | TRBJ2-5
TGTGCCAGCAGCTTCTCGGGGAATCAGCCCCAGCATTTT | CASSFSGNQPQHF | TRBV7-2 | medium-sized | - | TRBJ1-5
TGTGCCAGCTCATCCACGGAACAAAATGAGCAGTTCTTC | CASSSTEQNEQFF | TRBV6-1 | - | - | TRBJ2-1
TGTGCCAGCAGTTACTCACACTTCTCCTACAATGAGCAGTTCTTC | CASSYSHFSYNEQFF | TRBV6-6 | - | - | TRBJ2-1
TGTGCCAGCAGCTTAGCTACCCCCGGAGCCCAGTACTTC | CASSLATPGAQYF | TRBV7-8 | few | - | TRBJ2-5
TGTGCCAGCAGCTTTTCGAGCGGGTTTAGCACAGATACGCAGTATTTT | CASSFSSGFSTDTQYF | TRBV7-2 | - | - | TRBJ2-3
TGCGCCAGCAGCTCGGACTTGGGGAACTACGAGCAGTACTTC | CASSSDLGNYEQYF | TRBV5-1 | few | - | TRBJ2-7
TGTGCCAGCAGCTTCGACAGGAACTCCTACGAGCAGTACTTC | CASSFDRNSYEQYF | TRBV7-8 | - | - | TRBJ2-7
TGTGCCAGCAGTTTATTTGGAGGTCAGCCCCAGCATTTT | CASSLFGGQPQHF | TRBV12-3/TRBV12-4 | - | - | TRBJ1-5
TGCGCCAGCAGTGACGGGACAGGGTCGTCATTGTTCTTC | CASSDGTGSSLFF | TRBV10-1 | - | TRBD1 | TRBJ2-5
TGTGCCACCAGTGATCCTGGGACAGAGGGGACCCAGTACTTC | CATSDPGTEGTQYF | TRBV24-1 | - | TRBD1 | TRBJ2-5
TGTGCCAGCAGCTTAGGGGACAGCCAAGAGACCCAGTACTTC | CASSLGDSQETQYF | TRBV11-3 | - | TRBD1 | TRBJ2-5
TGCAGCGTTGATGAGACAGGGAGAGGGGAGCAGTACTTC | CSVDETGRGEQYF | TRBV29-1 | - | TRBD1 | TRBJ2-7
TGTGCCAGCAGCTTAGGGACTAGCGGCAACAATGAGCAGTTCTTC | CASSLGTSGNNEQFF | TRBV7-3 | few | TRBD2 | TRBJ2-1
TGTGCCAGCAGTGAGACACCGACCTACGAGCAGCACTTT | CASSETPTYEQHF | TRBV6-1 | - | - | TRBJ1-6